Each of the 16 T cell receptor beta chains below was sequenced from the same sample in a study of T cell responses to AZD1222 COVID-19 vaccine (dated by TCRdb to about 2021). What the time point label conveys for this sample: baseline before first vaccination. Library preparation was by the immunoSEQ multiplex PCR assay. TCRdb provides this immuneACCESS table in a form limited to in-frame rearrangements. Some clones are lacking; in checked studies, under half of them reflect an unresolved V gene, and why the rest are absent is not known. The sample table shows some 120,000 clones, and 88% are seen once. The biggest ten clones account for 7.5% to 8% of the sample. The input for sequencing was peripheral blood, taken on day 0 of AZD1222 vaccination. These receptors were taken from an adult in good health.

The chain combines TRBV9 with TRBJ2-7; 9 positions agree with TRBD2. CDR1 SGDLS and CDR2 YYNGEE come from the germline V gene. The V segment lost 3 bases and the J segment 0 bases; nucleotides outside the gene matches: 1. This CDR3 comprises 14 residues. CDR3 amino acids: CASSETSGSYEQYF. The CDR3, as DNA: TGTGCCAGCAGCGAGACTAGCGGCTCCTACGAGCAGTACTTC.

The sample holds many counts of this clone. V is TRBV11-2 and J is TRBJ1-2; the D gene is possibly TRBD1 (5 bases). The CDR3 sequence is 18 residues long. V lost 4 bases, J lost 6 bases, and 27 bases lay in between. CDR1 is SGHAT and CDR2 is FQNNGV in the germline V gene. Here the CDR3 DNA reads TGTGCCAGCAGCTCAGGAGCGAGGGGATCACGGGGCAGACATGGCTACACCTTC. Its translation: CASSSGARGSRGRHGYTF.

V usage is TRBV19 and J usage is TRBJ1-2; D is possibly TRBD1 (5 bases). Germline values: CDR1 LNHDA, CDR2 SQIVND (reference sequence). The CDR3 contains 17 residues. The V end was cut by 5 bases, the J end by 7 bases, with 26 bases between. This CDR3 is CASSLLGTLGGLTGYTF. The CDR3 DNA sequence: TGTGCCAGTAGTCTCCTTGGGACCCTCGGAGGACTGACTGGCTACACCTTC.

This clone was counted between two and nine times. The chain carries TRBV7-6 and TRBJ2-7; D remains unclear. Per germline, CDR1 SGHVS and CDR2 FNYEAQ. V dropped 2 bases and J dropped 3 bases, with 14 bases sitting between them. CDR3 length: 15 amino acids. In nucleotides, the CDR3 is TGTGCCAGCAGCTTAAATTTCGATGGTCTCTACGAGCAGTACTTC. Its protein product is CASSLNFDGLYEQYF.

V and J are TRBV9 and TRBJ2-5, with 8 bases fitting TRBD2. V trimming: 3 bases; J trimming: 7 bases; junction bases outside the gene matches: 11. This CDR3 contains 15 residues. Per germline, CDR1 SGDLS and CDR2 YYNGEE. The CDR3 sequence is CASSELADLGGTQYF. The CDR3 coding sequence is TGTGCCAGCAGCGAACTAGCGGACTTGGGTGGGACCCAGTACTTC.

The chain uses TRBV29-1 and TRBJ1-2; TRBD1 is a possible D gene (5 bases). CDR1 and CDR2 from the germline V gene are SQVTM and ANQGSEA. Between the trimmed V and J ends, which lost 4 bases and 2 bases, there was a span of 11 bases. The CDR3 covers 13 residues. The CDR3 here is CSVVGALNYGYTF. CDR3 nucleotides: TGCAGCGTTGTTGGGGCCTTAAACTATGGCTACACCTTC.

CDR3 sequence reads: CASSVFGGDYNEQFF. In DNA, the CDR3 is TGTGCCAGCAGCGTATTCGGGGGGGACTACAATGAGCAGTTCTTC. The chain uses TRBV9 and TRBJ2-1; 8 bases match TRBD2. CDR1 and CDR2 (germline): SGDLS, YYNGEE. The CDR3 is 15 amino acids. V trimming: 1 base; J trimming: 3 bases; junction bases outside the gene matches: 3.

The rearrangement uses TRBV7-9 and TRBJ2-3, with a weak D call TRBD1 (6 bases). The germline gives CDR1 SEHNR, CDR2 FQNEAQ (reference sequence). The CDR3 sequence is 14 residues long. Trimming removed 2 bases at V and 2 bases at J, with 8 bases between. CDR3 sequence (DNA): TGTGCCAGCAGCTTACCAGGGGACACAGATACGCAGTATTTT. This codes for CASSLPGDTDTQYF.

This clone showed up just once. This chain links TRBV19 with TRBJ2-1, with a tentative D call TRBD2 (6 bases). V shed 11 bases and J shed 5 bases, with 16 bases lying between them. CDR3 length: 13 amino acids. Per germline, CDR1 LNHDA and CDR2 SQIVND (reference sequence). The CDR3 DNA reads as TGTGCCTCGCGGGGCACCCTTCACAATGAGCAGTTCTTC. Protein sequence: CASRGTLHNEQFF.

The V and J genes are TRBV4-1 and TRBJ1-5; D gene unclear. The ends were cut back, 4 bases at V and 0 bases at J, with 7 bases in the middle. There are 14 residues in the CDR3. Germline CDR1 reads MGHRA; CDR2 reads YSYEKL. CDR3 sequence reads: CASSPERSNQPQHF. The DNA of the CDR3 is TGCGCCAGCAGCCCTGAACGTAGCAATCAGCCCCAGCATTTT.

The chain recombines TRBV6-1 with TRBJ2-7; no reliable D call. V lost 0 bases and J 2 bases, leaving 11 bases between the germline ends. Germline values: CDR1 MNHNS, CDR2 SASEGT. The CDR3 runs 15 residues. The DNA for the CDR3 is TGTGCCAGCAGTGAAGCGCAGTACGGACCCTACGAGCAGTACTTC. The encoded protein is CASSEAQYGPYEQYF.

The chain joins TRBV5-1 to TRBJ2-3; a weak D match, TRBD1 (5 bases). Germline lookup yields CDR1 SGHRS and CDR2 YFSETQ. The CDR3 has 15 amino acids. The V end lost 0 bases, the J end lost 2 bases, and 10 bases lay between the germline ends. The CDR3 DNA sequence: TGCGCCAGCAGCTTGGCGTCAGGGAACACAGATACGCAGTATTTT. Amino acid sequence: CASSLASGNTDTQYF.

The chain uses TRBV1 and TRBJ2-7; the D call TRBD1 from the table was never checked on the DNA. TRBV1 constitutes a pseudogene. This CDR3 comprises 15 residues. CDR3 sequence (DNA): TGCACCAGCAGCCCCGGACAGGGGCTTGACTACGAGCAGTACTTC. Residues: CTSSPGQGLDYEQYF.

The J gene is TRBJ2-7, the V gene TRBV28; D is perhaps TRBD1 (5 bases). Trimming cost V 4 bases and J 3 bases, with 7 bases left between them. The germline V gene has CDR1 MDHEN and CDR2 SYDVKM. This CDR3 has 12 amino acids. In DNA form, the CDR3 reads TGTGCCAGCAGTTGGGGCAGCTACGAGCAGTACTTC. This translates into CASSWGSYEQYF.

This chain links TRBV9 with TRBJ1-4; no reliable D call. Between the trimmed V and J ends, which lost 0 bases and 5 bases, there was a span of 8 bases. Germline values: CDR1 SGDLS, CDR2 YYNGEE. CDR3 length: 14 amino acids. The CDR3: CASSVVAENEKLFF. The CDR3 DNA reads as TGTGCCAGCAGCGTAGTGGCAGAGAATGAAAAACTGTTTTTT.

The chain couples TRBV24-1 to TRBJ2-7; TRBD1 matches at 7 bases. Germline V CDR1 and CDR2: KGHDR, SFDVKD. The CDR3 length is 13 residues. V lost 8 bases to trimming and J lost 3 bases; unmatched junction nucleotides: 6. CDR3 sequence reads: CATNSGQDYEQYF. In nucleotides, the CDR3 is TGTGCCACCAATTCTGGACAGGACTACGAGCAGTACTTC.